This entry describes one TCR beta chain. Method: immunoSEQ multiplex PCR; TCRdb's copy keeps in-frame clones and lacks some. Counted here are about 240,000 clones, approximately 86% occurring once; the ten biggest clones make up over 3%. These data come from a study of blood T cell repertoires in COVID-19. Study context: Sites in the United States, Italy and Spain provided acute and convalescent COVID-19 samples. T cells, B-cell-depleted T cells, or PBMCs supplied cDNA or gDNA.

The sequenced material came from peripheral blood. The receptor was isolated from a woman in her thirties who had recovered from COVID-19.

DNA for the CDR3: TGTGCCAGCAGCGTAGGAGGTTCGAACACTGAAGCTTTCTTT. Protein sequence: CASSVGGSNTEAFF. This chain connects TRBV9 to TRBJ1-1; D remains unclear. CDR3 size: 14 residues. V gave up 0 bases and J gave up 1 base, with 7 bases separating them. Germline V gives CDR1 SGDLS, CDR2 YYNGEE.